This T cell receptor beta chain was observed in a study of shared clonotypes between healthy human individuals. Sorted subsets were amplified in replicate PCRs using 200 ng DNA, 30,000 to 35,000 T cell genomes. The assay was immunoSEQ multiplex PCR, and TCRdb's table has in-frame clones only and misses some. The table lists about 2.2 million clones, 93% of them singletons, with roughly 1.7% in the top ten. Naive-designated CD8 cells lacked CD45RO, were positively enriched for CCR7, and omitted terminally differentiated effector memory CD45RA+ cells. The V and J ends lost 8 bases and 8 bases respectively, with 30 bases between them. Germline CDR1 and CDR2: MNHEY and SMNVEV (reference sequence). This CDR3 comprises 17 residues.

Sequenced: naive CD8+ T cells from PBMCs. V gene TRBV27 combines with J gene TRBJ1-2, with D possibly being TRBD1 (6 bases). This TCR was recovered from a man in his late teens or twenties in good health. Some clones in this sample may be carry-over from other donors' samples. The CDR3 sequence is CASGDIQVGGLLAGYTF. The CDR3 nucleotides are TGTGCCAGCGGGGATATTCAAGTCGGGGGCCTACTTGCGGGCTACACCTTC.